This T cell receptor beta chain is from a study of shared T cell receptors in the human thymus. Here immunoSEQ multiplex PCR was the method, and the copy in TCRdb shows in-frame clones only, minus some. The table records over 350,000 clones, roughly 94% of them present only once. This CDR3 has 18 residues. CDR1 is SGHVS, CDR2 FQNEAQ, per germline. V lost 5 bases and J lost 2; bases outside the gene matches: 18. Sequencing was carried out using thymocytes. The TCR sequence derives from a human donor. J is TRBJ2-7 and V is TRBV7-8; 7 bases agree with TRBD1. CDR3: CASSPLGFFGTATYEQYF. CDR3 in DNA: TGTGCCAGCAGCCCTTTGGGGTTTTTCGGGACAGCCACCTACGAGCAGTACTTC. Combining the CDR3 with reference TRBV7-8 and TRBJ2-7 gives the whole variable domain GAGVSQSPRYKVAKRGQDVALRCDPISGHVSLFWYQQALGQGPEFLTYFQNEAQLDKSGLPSDRFFAERPEGSVSTLKIQRTQQEDSAVYLCASSPLGFFGTATYEQYFGPGTRLTVT.